These 7 T cell receptor beta chains share one sample of origin, sequenced in a study of graft-versus-host responses after intestinal transplantation (dated by TCRdb to the early 2020s). The time point label corresponds to: cells obtained before transplantation from donor or recipient. The library relied on the immunoSEQ multiplex PCR assay. The immuneACCESS repertoire file appears here via TCRdb, limited to in-frame rearrangements. These files lack a portion of the clones; in checked studies, under half of the deficit traces to unresolved V genes, and the cause of the others is not known. The sample contains about 50,000 clones, over 90% of them found a single time. The ten largest account for roughly 2.7% of the sample. For these receptors, no antigen is known. The sample here was unstimulated CD4+ T cells sorted from spleen or lymph node cells, taken before transplant. These TCRs come from a human donor who was the organ donor for an intestinal transplant.

The chain employs TRBV2 and TRBJ1-2; D is possibly TRBD1 (5 bases). Trimming removed 4 bases from V and 4 bases from J, with 16 bases in between. This CDR3 is built from 15 residues. Germline CDR1 reads SNHLY; CDR2 reads FYNNEI. CDR3 region: CASSGRGVASYGYTF. CDR3 sequence (DNA): TGTGCCAGCAGTGGGCGGGGGGTGGCTAGCTATGGCTACACCTTC.

V and J are TRBV10-3 and TRBJ2-1; 12 bases fit TRBD2. Germline trimming cut 6 bases from V and 5 bases from J; bases unmatched to any gene: 2. Germline CDR1 reads ENHRY; CDR2 reads SYGVKD. The CDR3 totals 14 residues. The CDR3 DNA sequence: TGTGCCATCAGGCGGACTAGCGGGGACAATGAGCAGTTCTTC. Its translation: CAIRRTSGDNEQFF.

J is TRBJ2-3 and V is TRBV7-2, with 11 bases lining up with TRBD2. The germline CDR1 and CDR2 sequences are SGHTA and FQGNSA. The V segment lost 3 bases and the J segment 3 bases; nucleotides outside the gene matches: 5. The CDR3 is 16 amino acids. The CDR3 protein is CASSFSGRAVTDTQYF. CDR3 DNA sequence: TGTGCCAGCAGCTTTAGCGGGAGGGCCGTTACAGATACGCAGTATTTT.

The rearrangement uses TRBV28 and TRBJ2-3, with D perhaps TRBD2 (6 bases). Trimming left V 2 bases short and J 1 base short, with 10 bases between. The CDR3 runs to 15 residues. CDR1 is MDHEN, CDR2 SYDVKM, per germline. CDR3 in amino acids: CASSLTASGTDTQYF. The DNA for the CDR3 is TGTGCCAGCAGTTTAACGGCTAGCGGCACAGATACGCAGTATTTT.

This clone was counted a single time. J is TRBJ2-2 and V is TRBV20-1; D unclear. CDR3 length: 11 residues. Germline V gene lookup returns CDR1 DFQATT and CDR2 SNEGSKA (reference sequence). The V and J ends lost 5 bases and 1 base respectively, with 2 bases between them. The CDR3 bases are TGCAGTGCTCTGAACACCGGGGAGCTGTTTTTT. It is translated as CSALNTGELFF.

This sequence joins TRBV7-6 and TRBJ1-5, with 7 nucleotides matching TRBD1. The CDR3 covers 15 residues. CDR1 is SGHVS and CDR2 is FNYEAQ in the germline V gene. Germline trimming cut 0 bases from V and 6 bases from J; bases unmatched to any gene: 5. Here the CDR3 reads CASSLAQGGGQPQHF. The DNA for the CDR3 is TGTGCCAGCAGCTTAGCCCAGGGGGGTGGTCAGCCCCAGCATTTT.

V usage is TRBV5-1 and J usage is TRBJ2-2; no reliable D call. This CDR3 comprises 12 residues. The V end was cut by 3 bases, the J end by 13 bases, with 13 bases between. The V gene's germline CDR1 is SGHRS and CDR2 YFSETQ. DNA of the CDR3: TGCGCCAGCAGCTCCGCGTTCCTGGGGCTGTTTTTT. This sequence encodes CASSSAFLGLFF.